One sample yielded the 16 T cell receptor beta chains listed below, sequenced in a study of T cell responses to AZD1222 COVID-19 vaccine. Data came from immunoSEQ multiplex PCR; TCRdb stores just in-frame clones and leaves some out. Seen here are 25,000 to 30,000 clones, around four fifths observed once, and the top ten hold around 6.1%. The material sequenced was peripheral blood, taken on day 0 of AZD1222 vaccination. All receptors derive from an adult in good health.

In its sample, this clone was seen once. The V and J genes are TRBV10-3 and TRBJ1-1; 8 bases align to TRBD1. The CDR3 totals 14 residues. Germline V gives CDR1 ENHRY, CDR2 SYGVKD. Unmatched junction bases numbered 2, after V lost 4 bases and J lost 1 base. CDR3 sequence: CAISGQGANTEAFF. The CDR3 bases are TGTGCCATCAGTGGGCAGGGGGCGAACACTGAAGCTTTCTTT.

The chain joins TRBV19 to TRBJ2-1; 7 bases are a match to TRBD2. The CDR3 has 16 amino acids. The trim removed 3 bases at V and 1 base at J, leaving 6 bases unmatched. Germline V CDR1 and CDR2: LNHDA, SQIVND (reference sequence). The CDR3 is CASSMYGGESYNEQFF. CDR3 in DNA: TGTGCCAGTAGTATGTATGGGGGGGAGTCCTACAATGAGCAGTTCTTC.

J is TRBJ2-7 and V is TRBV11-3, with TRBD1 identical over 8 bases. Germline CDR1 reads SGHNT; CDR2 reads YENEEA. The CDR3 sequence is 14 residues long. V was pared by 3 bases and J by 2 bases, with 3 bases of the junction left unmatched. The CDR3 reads CASSFRGQAYEQYV. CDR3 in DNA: TGTGCCAGCAGCTTCCGGGGACAGGCCTACGAGCAGTACGTC.

This CDR3 is CASSLQGATGELFF. The CDR3 nucleotides are TGTGCCAGCAGCTTACAGGGAGCAACCGGGGAGCTGTTTTTT. V usage is TRBV7-9 and J usage is TRBJ2-2; perhaps D is TRBD1 or TRBD2 (5 bases each). Germline V gene sequence: CDR1 SEHNR, CDR2 FQNEAQ (reference sequence). This CDR3 has 14 amino acids. V was pared by 2 bases and J by 5 bases, with 9 bases between.

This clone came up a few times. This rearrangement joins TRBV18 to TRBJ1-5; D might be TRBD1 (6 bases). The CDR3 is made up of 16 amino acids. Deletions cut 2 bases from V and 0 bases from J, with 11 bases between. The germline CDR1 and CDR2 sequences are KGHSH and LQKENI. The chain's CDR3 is CASSPSGHNSNQPQHF. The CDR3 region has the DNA TGTGCCAGCTCACCATCGGGACACAATAGCAATCAGCCCCAGCATTTT.

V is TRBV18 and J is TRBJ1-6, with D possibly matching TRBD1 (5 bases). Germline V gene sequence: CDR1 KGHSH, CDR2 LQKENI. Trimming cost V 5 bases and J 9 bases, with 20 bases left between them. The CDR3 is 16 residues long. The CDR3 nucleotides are TGTGCCAGCTCAACGAGCGCAAGGGGTAAGGTTTCACCCCTCCACTTT. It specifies CASSTSARGKVSPLHF.

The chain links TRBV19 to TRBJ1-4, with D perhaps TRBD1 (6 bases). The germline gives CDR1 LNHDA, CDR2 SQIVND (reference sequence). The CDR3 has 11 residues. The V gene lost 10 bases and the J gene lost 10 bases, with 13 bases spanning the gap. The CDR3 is CATKTGTKLFF. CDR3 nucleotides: TGTGCCACTAAAACAGGGACAAAACTGTTTTTT.

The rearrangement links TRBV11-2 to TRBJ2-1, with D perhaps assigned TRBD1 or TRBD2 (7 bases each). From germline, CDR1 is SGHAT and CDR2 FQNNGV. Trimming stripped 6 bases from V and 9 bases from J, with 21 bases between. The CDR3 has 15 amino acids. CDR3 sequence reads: CASRSVRGGPGEQFF. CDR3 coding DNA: TGTGCCAGCAGATCCGTCAGGGGGGGGCCCGGTGAGCAGTTCTTC.

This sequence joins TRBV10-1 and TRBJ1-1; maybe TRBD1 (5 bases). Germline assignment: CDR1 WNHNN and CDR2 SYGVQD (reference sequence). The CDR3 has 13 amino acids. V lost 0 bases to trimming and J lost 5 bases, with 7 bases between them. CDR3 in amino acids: CASSESGGTEAFF. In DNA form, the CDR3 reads TGCGCCAGCAGTGAGTCCGGGGGTACTGAAGCTTTCTTT.

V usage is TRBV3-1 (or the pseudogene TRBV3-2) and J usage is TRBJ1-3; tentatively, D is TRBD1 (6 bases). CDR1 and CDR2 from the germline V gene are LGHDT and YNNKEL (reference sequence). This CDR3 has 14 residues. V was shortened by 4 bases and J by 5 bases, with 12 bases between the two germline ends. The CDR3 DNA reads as TGTGCCAGCAGCCCCCCAGGGGAGAGAAACACCATATATTTT. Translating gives CASSPPGERNTIYF.

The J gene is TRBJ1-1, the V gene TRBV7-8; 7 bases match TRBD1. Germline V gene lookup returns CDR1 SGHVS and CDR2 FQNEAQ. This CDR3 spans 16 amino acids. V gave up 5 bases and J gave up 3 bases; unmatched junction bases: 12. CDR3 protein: CASSPRQGMFDTEAFF. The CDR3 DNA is TGTGCCAGCAGCCCTCGACAGGGTATGTTTGACACTGAAGCTTTCTTT.

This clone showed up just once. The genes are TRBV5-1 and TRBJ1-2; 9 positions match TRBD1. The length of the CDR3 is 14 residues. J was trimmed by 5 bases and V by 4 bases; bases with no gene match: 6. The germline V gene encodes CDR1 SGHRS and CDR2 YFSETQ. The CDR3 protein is CASSLRTGEYGYTF. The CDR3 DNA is TGCGCCAGCAGCCTCCGGACAGGGGAGTATGGCTACACCTTC.

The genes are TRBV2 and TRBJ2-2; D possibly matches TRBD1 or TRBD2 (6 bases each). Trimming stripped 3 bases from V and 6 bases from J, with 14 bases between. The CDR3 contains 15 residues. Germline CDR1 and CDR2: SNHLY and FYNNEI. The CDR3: CASSDRGVGPGELFF. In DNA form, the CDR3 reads TGTGCCAGCAGTGATAGGGGGGTAGGGCCCGGGGAGCTGTTTTTT.

CDR3 residues: CASSPYRAGELFF. Here the CDR3 DNA reads TGTGCCAGCTCACCATATCGGGCCGGGGAGCTGTTTTTT. This chain joins TRBV18 and TRBJ2-2; D call uncertain. V dropped 2 bases and J dropped 6 bases, with 7 bases sitting between them. Germline values: CDR1 KGHSH, CDR2 LQKENI. The CDR3 has 13 amino acids.

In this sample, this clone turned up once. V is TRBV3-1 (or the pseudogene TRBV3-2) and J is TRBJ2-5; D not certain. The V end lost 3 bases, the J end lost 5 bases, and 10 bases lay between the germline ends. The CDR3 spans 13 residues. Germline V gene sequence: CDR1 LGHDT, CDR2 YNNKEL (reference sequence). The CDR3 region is CASSQQQAETQYF. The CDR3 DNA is TGTGCCAGCAGCCAGCAGCAGGCGGAGACCCAGTACTTC.

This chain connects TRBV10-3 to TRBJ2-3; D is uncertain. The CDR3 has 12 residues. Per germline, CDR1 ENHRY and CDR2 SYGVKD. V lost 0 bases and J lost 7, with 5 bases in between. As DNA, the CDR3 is TGTGCCATCAGTGAGTCCATGAATACGCAGTATTTT. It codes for CAISESMNTQYF.